This T cell receptor (beta chain) was captured in a study of blood T cell repertoires in COVID-19. Germline CDR1 is MGHRA and CDR2 is YSYEKL. The CDR3 loop spans 16 amino acids. J was trimmed by 6 bases and V by 3 bases; bases with no gene match: 8. Original processing notes: Amplification with reference gene primers provided the estimates of nucleated cell counts. Libraries were prepared by immunoSEQ multiplex PCR; TCRdb keeps only in-frame clonotypes and omits some of them. Clonal size and the V and J genes are those of that table, whereas D and trimming came from the DNA. The table shows fewer than 250,000 clones, with about nine tenths occurring only once.

The chain couples TRBV4-1 to TRBJ2-2; 9 nucleotides match TRBD1. Sequenced: peripheral blood. This receptor was taken from a man in his thirties or forties with COVID-19, enrolled during active disease. CDR3 nucleotide sequence: TGCGCCAGCAGCCACCTCGGACAGGGGCGGTCCGGGGAGCTGTTTTTT. Translated, it gives CASSHLGQGRSGELFF.